This TCR beta chain was sequenced in a study of blood T cell repertoires in COVID-19. Clones were read by immunoSEQ multiplex PCR, and TCRdb kept only the in-frame ones, dropping some. The table lists 110,000 to 150,000 clones, 80% to 90% of them singletons, with about 4.1% in the top ten. Trimming pared 0 bases from V and 1 base from J, leaving 3 bases between. Germline CDR1 is SGHTA and CDR2 is FQGNSA. The CDR3 consists of 13 residues. The genes are TRBV7-2 and TRBJ1-1; the D is unclear. The sequenced material came from PBMCs or T cells enriched from blood (not recorded which). The TCR originated in a man in his fifties or sixties who had recovered from COVID-19. CDR3 nucleotides: TGTGCCAGCAGCTTAGCCAGGAACACTGAAGCTTTCTTT. It codes for CASSLARNTEAFF.